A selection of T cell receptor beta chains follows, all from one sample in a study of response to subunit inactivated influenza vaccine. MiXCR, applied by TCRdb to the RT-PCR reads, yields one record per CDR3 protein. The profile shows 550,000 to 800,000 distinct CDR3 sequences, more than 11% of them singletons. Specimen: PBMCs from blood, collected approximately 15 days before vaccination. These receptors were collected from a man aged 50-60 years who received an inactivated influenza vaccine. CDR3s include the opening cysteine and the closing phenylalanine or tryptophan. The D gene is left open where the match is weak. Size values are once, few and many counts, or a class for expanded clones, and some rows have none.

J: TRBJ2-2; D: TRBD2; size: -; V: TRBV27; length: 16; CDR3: CASKYRLAGGTGELFF; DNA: TGTGCCAGCAAATACCGACTAGCGGGAGGTACCGGGGAGCTGTTTTTT
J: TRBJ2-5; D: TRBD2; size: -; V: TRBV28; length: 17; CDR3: CASGLGGTSGAQETQYF; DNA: TGTGCCAGCGGTCTGGGAGGGACTAGCGGGGCTCAAGAGACCCAGTACTTC
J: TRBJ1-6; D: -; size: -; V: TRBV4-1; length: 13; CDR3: CASSQEEGSPLHF; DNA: TGCGCCAGCAGCCAAGAAGAGGGTTCACCCCTCCACTTT
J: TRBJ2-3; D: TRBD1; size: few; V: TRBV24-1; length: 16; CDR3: CATSDPGQELTDTQYF; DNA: TGTGCCACCAGTGATCCGGGACAGGAACTCACAGATACGCAGTATTTT
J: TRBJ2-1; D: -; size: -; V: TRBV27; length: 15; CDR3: CASSLSPRVGMQQFF; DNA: TGTGCCAGCAGTTTATCCCCGCGTGTGGGAATGCAGCAGTTCTTC
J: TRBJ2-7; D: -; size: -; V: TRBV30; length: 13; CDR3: CAWSPPWGGGQYF; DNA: TGTGCCTGGAGTCCGCCCTGGGGCGGCGGGCAGTACTTC
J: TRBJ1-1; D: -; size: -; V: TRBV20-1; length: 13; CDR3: CSAGASGNTEAFF; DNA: TGCAGTGCTGGGGCCTCGGGAAACACTGAAGCTTTCTTT
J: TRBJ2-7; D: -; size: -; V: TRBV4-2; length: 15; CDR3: CASSQKGGAVYEQYF; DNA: TGTGCCAGCAGCCAGAAGGGGGGGGCGGTCTACGAGCAGTACTTC
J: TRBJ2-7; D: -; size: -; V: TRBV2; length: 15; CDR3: CATARLGGATYEQYF; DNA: TGTGCCACCGCTCGGCTTGGTGGGGCAACGTACGAGCAGTACTTC
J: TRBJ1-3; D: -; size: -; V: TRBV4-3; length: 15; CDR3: CASSRELNVGNTIYF; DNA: TGCGCCAGCAGCCGAGAGCTGAACGTTGGAAACACCATATATTTT
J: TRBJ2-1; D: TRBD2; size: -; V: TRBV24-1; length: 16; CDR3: CATSENLAGGFNEQFF; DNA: TGTGCCACCAGTGAAAACTTAGCGGGAGGGTTCAATGAGCAGTTCTTC
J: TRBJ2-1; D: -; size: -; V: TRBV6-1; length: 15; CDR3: CASSELAPTYNEQFF; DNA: TGTGCCAGCAGTGAACTAGCCCCAACCTACAATGAGCAGTTCTTC
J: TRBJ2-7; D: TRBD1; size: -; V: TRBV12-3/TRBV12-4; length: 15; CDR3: CASTYSGQYPYEQYF; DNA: TGTGCCAGCACGTATTCGGGACAGTACCCCTACGAGCAGTACTTC
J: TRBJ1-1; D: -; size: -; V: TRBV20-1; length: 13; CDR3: CSARDYENTEAFF; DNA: TGCAGTGCTAGAGATTATGAGAACACTGAAGCTTTCTTT
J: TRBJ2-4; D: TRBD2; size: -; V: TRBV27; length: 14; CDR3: CASSLAGGPGIQYF; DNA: TGTGCCAGCAGTTTAGCGGGGGGGCCGGGCATTCAGTACTTC
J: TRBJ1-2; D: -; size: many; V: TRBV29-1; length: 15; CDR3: CSVGTSGATLSGYTF; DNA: TGCAGCGTTGGGACTTCAGGGGCGACTCTTTCCGGCTACACCTTC
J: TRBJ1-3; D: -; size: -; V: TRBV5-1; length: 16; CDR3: CASSSRVIGGGNTIYF; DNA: TGCGCCAGCAGCTCACGAGTTATAGGCGGTGGAAACACCATATATTTT
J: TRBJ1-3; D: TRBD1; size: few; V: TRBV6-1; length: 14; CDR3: CASRTYSTGNTIYF; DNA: TGTGCCAGCAGGACTTATTCGACAGGGAACACCATATATTTT
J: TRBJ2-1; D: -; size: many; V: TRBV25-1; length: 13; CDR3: CASRVPGNNEQFF; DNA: TGTGCCAGCCGGGTCCCAGGTAACAATGAGCAGTTCTTC
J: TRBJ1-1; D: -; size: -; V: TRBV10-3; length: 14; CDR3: CAISVQGGGTEAFF; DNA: TGTGCCATCAGTGTACAGGGAGGAGGCACTGAAGCTTTCTTT
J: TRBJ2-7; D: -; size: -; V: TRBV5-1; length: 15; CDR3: CASSSLGTVSYEQYF; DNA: TGCGCCAGCAGCTCCCTCGGGACGGTTTCCTACGAGCAGTACTTC
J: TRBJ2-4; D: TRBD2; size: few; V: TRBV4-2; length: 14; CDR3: CASSQDILAGTKYF; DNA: TGTGCCAGCAGCCAAGATATACTAGCGGGAACCAAGTACTTC
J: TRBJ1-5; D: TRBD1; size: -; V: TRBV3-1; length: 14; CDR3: CASSQTGLNQPQHF; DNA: TGTGCCAGCAGCCAGACAGGGTTGAATCAGCCCCAGCATTTT
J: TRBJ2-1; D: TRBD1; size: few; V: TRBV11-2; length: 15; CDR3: CASSERQGIYNEQFF; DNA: TGTGCCAGCAGCGAAAGACAGGGGATTTACAATGAGCAGTTCTTC
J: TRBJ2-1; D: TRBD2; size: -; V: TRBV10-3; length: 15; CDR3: CAAAESGGPNEAQFF; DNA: TGTGCAGCCGCAGAATCGGGAGGGCCGAATGAAGCCCAGTTCTTC
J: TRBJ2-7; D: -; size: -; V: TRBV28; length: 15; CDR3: CASSLEGRGSYEQYF; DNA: TGTGCCAGCAGTTTAGAGGGGAGAGGGTCCTACGAGCAGTACTTC
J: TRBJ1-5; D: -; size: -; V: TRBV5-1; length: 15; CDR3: CASSEGLVGNQPQHF; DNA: TGCGCCAGCAGCGAGGGCCTCGTTGGCAATCAGCCCCAGCATTTT
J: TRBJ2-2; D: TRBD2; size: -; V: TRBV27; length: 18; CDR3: CASKQRQRGLVLAGELFF; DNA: TGTGCCAGCAAGCAAAGGCAAAGGGGACTAGTGCTAGCCGGGGAGCTGTTTTTT
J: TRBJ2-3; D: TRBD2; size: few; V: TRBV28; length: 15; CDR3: CATNPLAGPTDTQYF; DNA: TGTGCCACTAACCCACTAGCGGGGCCCACAGATACGCAGTATTTT
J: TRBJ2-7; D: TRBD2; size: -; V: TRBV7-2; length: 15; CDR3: CAGSLAPGLGHEQYF; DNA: TGTGCCGGCAGCTTAGCCCCGGGACTAGGACACGAGCAGTACTTC
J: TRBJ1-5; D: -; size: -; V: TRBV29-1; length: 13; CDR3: CSVGPGINQPQHF; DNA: TGCAGCGTTGGACCGGGGATCAATCAGCCCCAGCATTTT
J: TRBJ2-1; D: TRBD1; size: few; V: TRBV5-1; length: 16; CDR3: CASSTTGSGSYNEQFF; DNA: TGCGCCAGCAGCACGACAGGGAGTGGGTCCTACAATGAGCAGTTCTTC
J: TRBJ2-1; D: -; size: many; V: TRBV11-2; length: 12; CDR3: CASSLVYNEQFF; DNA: TGCGCCAGCAGCTTGGTTTACAATGAGCAGTTCTTC
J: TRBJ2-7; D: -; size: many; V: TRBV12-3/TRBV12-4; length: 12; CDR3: CASSIQTSEMYF; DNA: TGTGCCAGCAGTATTCAGACCTCAGAAATGTACTTC
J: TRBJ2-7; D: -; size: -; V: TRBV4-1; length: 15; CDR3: CASSQVNGGNYVQYF; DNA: TGCGCCAGCAGCCAAGTTAACGGGGGTAACTACGTGCAGTACTTC
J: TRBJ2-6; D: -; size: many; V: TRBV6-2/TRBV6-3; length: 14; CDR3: CASSKAAGANVLTF; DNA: TGTGCCAGCAGTAAGGCTGCCGGGGCCAACGTCCTGACTTTC
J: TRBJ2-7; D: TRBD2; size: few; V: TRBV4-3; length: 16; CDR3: CASSQDSGGSFYEQYF; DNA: TGCGCCAGCAGCCAAGATTCGGGGGGAAGTTTCTACGAGCAGTACTTC
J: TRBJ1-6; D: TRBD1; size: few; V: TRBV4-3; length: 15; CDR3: CASSDRDRANSPLHF; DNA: TGCGCCAGCAGCGACCGGGACAGGGCTAATTCACCCCTCCACTTT
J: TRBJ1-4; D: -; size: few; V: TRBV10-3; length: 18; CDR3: CAISEKIVRRETNEKLFF; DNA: TGTGCCATCAGTGAGAAAATCGTCAGGCGGGAAACTAATGAAAAACTGTTTTTT
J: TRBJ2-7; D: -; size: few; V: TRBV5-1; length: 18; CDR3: CASSLETLSPKAPDEQYF; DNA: TGCGCCAGCAGCTTGGAGACACTCTCACCTAAAGCCCCCGACGAGCAGTACTTC
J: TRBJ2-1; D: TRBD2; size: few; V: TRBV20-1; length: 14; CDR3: CSAPTSGAYNEQFF; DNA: TGCAGTGCACCGACTAGCGGGGCCTACAATGAGCAGTTCTTC
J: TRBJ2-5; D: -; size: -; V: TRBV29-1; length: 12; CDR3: CSVRRGGETQYF; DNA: TGCAGCGTTCGTCGCGGGGGCGAGACCCAGTACTTC
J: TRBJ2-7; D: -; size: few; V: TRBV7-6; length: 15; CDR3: CASSLASGAHYEQYF; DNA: TGTGCCAGCAGCTTAGCCTCTGGGGCCCACTACGAGCAGTACTTC
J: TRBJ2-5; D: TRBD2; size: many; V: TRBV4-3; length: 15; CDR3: CASSQSAGGWETQYF; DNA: TGCGCCAGCAGCCAATCGGCGGGAGGATGGGAGACCCAGTACTTC
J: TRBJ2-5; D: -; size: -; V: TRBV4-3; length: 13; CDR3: CASSQEVWETQYF; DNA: TGCGCCAGCAGCCAAGAAGTTTGGGAGACCCAGTACTTC
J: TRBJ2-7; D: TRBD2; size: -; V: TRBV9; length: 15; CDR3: CASSTVAGGIDEQYF; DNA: TGTGCCAGCAGCACGGTAGCGGGAGGGATCGACGAGCAGTACTTC
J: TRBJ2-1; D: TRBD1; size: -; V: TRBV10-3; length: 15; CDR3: CAISATGGPYNEQFF; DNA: TGTGCCATCAGTGCTACAGGGGGCCCCTACAATGAGCAGTTCTTC
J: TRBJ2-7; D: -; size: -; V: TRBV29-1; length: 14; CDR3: CSVDRYGSSNEQYF; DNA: TGCAGCGTTGACCGGTACGGGAGTTCCAACGAGCAGTACTTC
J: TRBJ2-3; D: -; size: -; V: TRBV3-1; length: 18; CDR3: CASSQENHTRGGTDTQYF; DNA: TGTGCCAGCAGCCAAGAAAACCACACCCGAGGGGGCACAGATACGCAGTATTTT